These T cell receptor beta chains were read from a single sample in a study of cytomegalovirus exposure and HLA in healthy donors. The table came from immunoSEQ multiplex PCR; TCRdb's copy has only in-frame clones and leaves some out. The data contain more than 250,000 clones, approximately 90% of them singletons. Sequenced input: PBMCs. Receptors were obtained from a woman aged 25 to 39 in good health and CMV-seropositive. CDR3s include the opening cysteine and the closing phenylalanine or tryptophan. Fields, in order: J gene, clone size, V gene, CDR3 length, D gene, CDR3 DNA, CDR3 protein. The D gene is left open where the match is weak. Clone sizes are given selectively: once, few, many, or a class where the clone is expanded.

TRBJ2-1	.	TRBV7-3	19	.	TGTGCCAGCAGCTTAACGGCTAGCTCAGAGTTGAGCTCCTACAATGAGCAGTTCTTC	CASSLTASSELSSYNEQFF
TRBJ1-5	.	TRBV6-6	15	.	TGTGCCAGCAGTTACCCCAGGGGCGGCAATCAGCCCCAGCATTTT	CASSYPRGGNQPQHF
TRBJ1-2	.	TRBV9	16	.	TGTGCCAGCAGCGCAGGAGGGACGTTTCTACCTTATGGCTACACCTTC	CASSAGGTFLPYGYTF
TRBJ1-2	.	TRBV5-1	14	.	TGCGCCAGCAGACCCCGGGAGACGGGCTATGGCTACACCTTC	CASRPRETGYGYTF
TRBJ2-1	once	TRBV7-9	15	.	TGTGCCAGCAGCTTAGCAACGAGGGACTACAATGAGCAGTTCTTC	CASSLATRDYNEQFF
TRBJ1-5	few	TRBV5-1	14	.	TGCGCCAGCAGCTTGGAGGGTAGCAATCAGCCCCAGCATTTT	CASSLEGSNQPQHF
TRBJ1-1	.	TRBV15	12	.	TGTGCCACCAGCAGAGACCGGGCGGAGGCTTTCTTT	CATSRDRAEAFF
TRBJ2-5	.	TRBV30	14	.	TGTGCCTGGAGTGTAGAGGGGGGGAGAGAGACCCAGTACTTC	CAWSVEGGRETQYF
TRBJ1-1	few	TRBV19	14	.	TGTGCCAGCACCGGGGTATTACGACCGCTTGAAGCTTTCTTT	CASTGVLRPLEAFF
TRBJ2-2	.	TRBV19	12	.	TGTGCCAGCGAATGGGGCACCGGGGAGCTGTTTTTT	CASEWGTGELFF
TRBJ1-5	.	TRBV28	12	.	TGTGCCAGCAGTTTATGGAGTCAGCCCCAGCATTTT	CASSLWSQPQHF
TRBJ2-7	.	TRBV7-2	17	.	TGTGCCAGCAGCCACGCGGGACAGCCAAATTCCTTCTACGAGCAGTACTTC	CASSHAGQPNSFYEQYF
TRBJ2-7	.	TRBV7-2	15	TRBD1	TGTGCCAGCAGCGTCCTACAGGGGACCTCCTACGAGCAGTACTTC	CASSVLQGTSYEQYF
TRBJ1-1	.	TRBV2	15	.	TGTGCCAGCAGTGAGATCGGGTTTCTGAACACTGAAGCTTTCTTT	CASSEIGFLNTEAFF
TRBJ1-5	.	TRBV5-6	14	.	TGTGCCAGCAGGGTGGGAGGGAGCAATCAGCCCCAGCATTTT	CASRVGGSNQPQHF
TRBJ1-1	.	TRBV27	14	.	TGTGCCAGCAGTTTACCAGGGTCGAACACTGAAGCTTTCTTT	CASSLPGSNTEAFF
TRBJ1-5	.	TRBV7-2	15	.	TGTGCCAGCAGCTATCAAGGGCCCGGCAATCAGCCCCAGCATTTT	CASSYQGPGNQPQHF
TRBJ1-2	.	TRBV27	15	.	TGTGCCAGCAGTTTATCGACCGGGCTAAACTATGGCTACACCTTC	CASSLSTGLNYGYTF
TRBJ2-7	.	TRBV7-9	15	TRBD2	TGTGCCAGCAGCTCCCCGGGACTAGATATCTACGAGCAGTACTTC	CASSSPGLDIYEQYF
TRBJ1-2	.	TRBV7-3	14	.	TGTGCCAGCAGCCCGACAGGCCAGTCACATGGCTACACCTTC	CASSPTGQSHGYTF
TRBJ2-7	.	TRBV4-3	16	.	TGCGCCAGCAGCCAAGAGCGGAAGGCAGGGCCCTACGAGCAGTACTTC	CASSQERKAGPYEQYF
TRBJ2-1	few	TRBV5-1	14	TRBD2	TGCGCCAGCAGCTCCGGACTAGCGGACAATGAGCAGTTCTTC	CASSSGLADNEQFF
TRBJ1-5	.	TRBV7-6	14	.	TGTGCCAGCAGCCCTACAGGGTTTAATCAGCCCCAGCATTTT	CASSPTGFNQPQHF
TRBJ2-1	once	TRBV9	14	TRBD2	TGTGCCAGCAGCGTAAGCGGGACTAGGGGTGAGCAGTTCTTC	CASSVSGTRGEQFF
TRBJ1-2	.	TRBV28	14	.	TGTGCCAGCAGTTCCCCGGGACGGTGGGGTGGCTACACCTTC	CASSSPGRWGGYTF
TRBJ2-6	.	TRBV2	19	.	TGTGCCAGCAGTGAACTACGTGGGTCACCTACCTCTGGGGCCAACGTCCTGACTTTC	CASSELRGSPTSGANVLTF
TRBJ2-1	.	TRBV2	13	.	TGTGCCAGCATACCCACCTCCTACAATGAGCAGTTCTTC	CASIPTSYNEQFF
TRBJ2-7	.	TRBV28	14	.	TGTGCCAGCAGACAGGGGGGGGAGTCCTACGAGCAGTACTTC	CASRQGGESYEQYF
TRBJ2-3	.	TRBV2	16	TRBD1	TGTGCCAGCAGTGGGGGGGACAGGGGAGAGACAGATACGCAGTATTTT	CASSGGDRGETDTQYF
TRBJ1-5	.	TRBV18	15	TRBD1	TGTGCCAGCTCACCCGTACAGGGGGGGGACCAGCCCCAGCATTTT	CASSPVQGGDQPQHF
TRBJ2-2	.	TRBV27	15	TRBD2	TGTGCCAGCAGCCCCCGGACTAGCGGCACCGGGGAGCTGTTTTTT	CASSPRTSGTGELFF
TRBJ2-7	.	TRBV9	15	.	TGTGCCAGCAGCGTAGCGAGTGACACCTCCTACGAGCAGTACTTC	CASSVASDTSYEQYF
TRBJ2-3	.	TRBV18	14	TRBD2	TGTGCCAGCTCAAAAGCGGGAGTCAAAGATACGCAGTATTTT	CASSKAGVKDTQYF
TRBJ2-4	.	TRBV28	15	.	TGTGCCAGCAGTGTACTAGTACTAGCCAAAAACATTCAGTACTTC	CASSVLVLAKNIQYF
TRBJ2-1	.	TRBV11-3	14	.	TGTGCCAGCAGCTTAGGTCGCGGTAACAATGAGCAGTTCTTC	CASSLGRGNNEQFF
TRBJ1-3	.	TRBV6-1	16	.	TGTGCCAGCAGTGACCTCCCCGCAGGGTCCGGAAACACCATATATTTT	CASSDLPAGSGNTIYF
TRBJ1-2	few	TRBV6-5	13	.	TGTGCCAGCAGTTACACAGGGATCTATGGCTACACCTTC	CASSYTGIYGYTF
TRBJ2-1	once	TRBV29-1	15	TRBD1	TGCAGCGTTGCCAGGACAGGATCCTCCTACAATGAGCAGTTCTTC	CSVARTGSSYNEQFF
TRBJ1-2	once	TRBV7-2	18	.	TGTGCCAGCAGCCTAAGGACAGTACCCTGGCAATCTAACTATGGCTACACCTTC	CASSLRTVPWQSNYGYTF
TRBJ1-1	once	TRBV28	13	.	TGTGCCAGCAGTCTGGGGAGGAACACTGAAGCTTTCTTT	CASSLGRNTEAFF
TRBJ2-5	.	TRBV4-3	13	.	TGCGCCAGCAGCCAAGGTCCCCGGGAGACCCAGTACTTC	CASSQGPRETQYF
TRBJ1-1	.	TRBV2	13	.	TGTGCCAGCAAGCTGGGACGGAACACTGAAGCTTTCTTT	CASKLGRNTEAFF
TRBJ1-6	.	TRBV7-9	17	TRBD1	TGTGCCAGCAGCGAAGGGACAGGGGGACCATATAATTCACCCCTCCACTTT	CASSEGTGGPYNSPLHF
TRBJ1-2	.	TRBV29-1	15	TRBD1	TGCAGCGTTGATTGGGACCCCGACAGGGGTTATGGCTACACCTTC	CSVDWDPDRGYGYTF
TRBJ2-2	.	TRBV27	15	.	TGTGCCAGCAGAACCGGGACAACTAACACCGGGGAGCTGTTTTTT	CASRTGTTNTGELFF
TRBJ2-3	.	TRBV2	17	TRBD2	TGTGCCAGCAGGATGCCTGGACTAGCGGGATCCGGGTATACGCAGTATTTT	CASRMPGLAGSGYTQYF
TRBJ2-3	.	TRBV19	11	.	TGTGCCAGTAGTCCGGGATTTACGCAGTATTTT	CASSPGFTQYF
TRBJ2-7	once	TRBV4-3	15	.	TGCGCCAGCAGCCAAGACAGGGCCGGGGTATACGAGCAGTACTTC	CASSQDRAGVYEQYF
TRBJ2-7	.	TRBV5-1	15	TRBD1	TGCGCCAGCAGCTTGGCGTGGGACAGATCCTACGAGCAGTACTTC	CASSLAWDRSYEQYF